This T cell receptor beta chain was profiled in a study of T cells in women clearing cervical HPV infection. Study-level information: Controls' single incident HPV16 infection cleared within 12 months without precancer. Controls gave blood once infection was undetectable; cases at lesion identification. Only a few women had HLA typing results available.

A remark on this clone: The CDR3 goes on 3 residues after the read ends, and that part is filled in from the germline J gene.

TCR beta CDR3 amplified by multiplex PCR from approximately 1,200 ng genomic DNA. Produced via immunoSEQ multiplex PCR; TCRdb's table is partial and in-frame only. Recorded for this sample: 13,000 or so clones. The germline gives CDR1 SGHVS, CDR2 FQNEAQ. The CDR3 loop spans 15 amino acids. Sequencing was done on a sample of blood buffy coat. This receptor was obtained from a woman aged 18 to 75 with a cervical HPV16 infection that either progressed to CIN3+ or cleared (not recorded which). The chain carries TRBV7-8 and TRBJ2-2; weak D call: TRBD1 (5 bases). This CDR3 is CASSARQFYNSPLFF. The CDR3 DNA, read in part, is TGTGCCAGCAGCGCGAGACAGTTCTATAATTCACCG.